This TCR beta chain was obtained from a study of T cell changes during pregnancy in multiple sclerosis. V lost 5 bases, J lost 4 bases, and 7 bases stayed unmatched. This CDR3 has 16 amino acids. Germline lookup yields CDR1 PRHDT and CDR2 FYEKMQ (reference sequence). Assay used: immunoSEQ multiplex PCR; TCRdb lists only in-frame clones, some missing. The data hold 70,000 to 95,000 clones, with just under 95% observed a single time. The sequencing used peripheral blood, collected in the second trimester of pregnancy. This sequence joins TRBV13 and TRBJ2-1, with 11 bases fitting TRBD2. The receptor was isolated from a female donor in good health, enrolled as a control in a pregnancy study. The chain's CDR3 is CASSPSGTSGYNEQFF. CDR3 DNA: TGTGCCAGCAGCCCCTCCGGGACTAGCGGATACAATGAGCAGTTCTTC.